This passage covers 2 T cell receptor beta chains from one sample sequenced in a study of early T cells in non-severe SARS-CoV-2 infection. Each CDR3 protein gets one entry after TCRdb re-called the 5' RACE reads with MiXCR. The data show about 80,000 distinct CDR3 sequences, over 9% seen once. The specimen was whole blood. The source of these receptors is an adult who was a healthcare worker with PCR-confirmed SARS-CoV-2 infection or an uninfected control (not recorded which).

This clonotype was picked up many times. The chain is built from TRBV28 and TRBJ2-3, with D maybe TRBD1 (6 bases). Germline CDR1 is MDHEN and CDR2 is SYDVKM. The CDR3 is made up of 14 amino acids. Trimming took off 6 bases at V and 7 bases at J, with 17 bases between the two ends. DNA for the CDR3: TGTGCCAGCAGGGACAGCCGGCGTAGGTATACGCAGTATTTT. Translation gives CASRDSRRRYTQYF.

This clonotype was detected ten times or more. The chain joins TRBV12-3 or TRBV12-4 to TRBJ2-3; 7 positions agree with TRBD1. The CDR3 runs 15 residues. J gave up 1 base and V 6 bases, and 7 bases lay outside the gene matches. Here the CDR3 DNA reads TGTGCCAGCAGAGTTACAGGGGTAGGCACAGATACGCAGTATTTT. It encodes CASRVTGVGTDTQYF.